These 11 T cell receptor beta chains came from one sample sequenced in a study of blood T cell repertoires in COVID-19. TCRdb's copy holds only in-frame clones and misses some; the assay was immunoSEQ multiplex PCR. The sample shows about 320,000 clones, more than 80% of them seen only once. The sample consisted of peripheral blood. These TCRs come from a man between 18 and 35 years old who had recovered from COVID-19.

The chain has TRBV11-3 and TRBJ2-1; 7 nucleotides line up with TRBD2. The V gene end was trimmed by 6 bases and the J gene end by 1 base; junction bases not matched to a gene: 3. From germline, CDR1 is SGHNT and CDR2 YENEEA. The CDR3 has 14 residues. DNA of the CDR3: TGTGCCAGCAGTGGGGGGGATTCCTACAATGAGCAGTTCTTC. This codes for CASSGGDSYNEQFF.

This clone appeared once. The V gene is TRBV5-1, the J gene TRBJ2-5, with 9 bases aligning to TRBD2. This CDR3 is 16 amino acids long. V was pared by 2 bases and J by 5 bases, with 10 bases of the junction left unmatched. CDR1 is SGHRS, CDR2 YFSETQ, per germline. CDR3 sequence: CASSLGAGGPWETQYF. The DNA for the CDR3 is TGCGCCAGCAGCTTAGGAGCGGGGGGCCCTTGGGAGACCCAGTACTTC.

The chain couples TRBV6-6 to TRBJ2-3; 11 bases align to TRBD2. This CDR3 has 15 amino acids. Germline trimming cut 4 bases from V and 3 bases from J; bases unmatched to any gene: 3. The germline CDR1 and CDR2 sequences are MNHNY and SVGAGI (reference sequence). The CDR3 loop reads CASSSGLAVTDTQYF. For the CDR3, the DNA is TGTGCCAGCAGTTCGGGACTAGCGGTAACAGATACGCAGTATTTT.

The chain uses TRBV12-3 or TRBV12-4 and TRBJ2-2; 7 bases are a match to TRBD1. This CDR3 contains 12 residues. Trimming removed 10 bases from V and 5 bases from J; junction bases left unmatched: 4. The CDR3 sequence is CANGQDTGELFF. CDR3 nucleotides: TGTGCCAACGGACAGGATACCGGGGAGCTGTTTTTT.

The chain is built from TRBV9 and TRBJ1-3, with TRBD1 matching over 7 bases. The CDR3 covers 15 residues. The trim removed 0 bases at V and 2 bases at J, leaving 2 bases unmatched. The germline CDR1 and CDR2 sequences are SGDLS and YYNGEE. DNA for the CDR3: TGTGCCAGCAGCGTAGGACAGGGCCCTGGAAACACCATATATTTT. This encodes CASSVGQGPGNTIYF.

The chain uses TRBV5-1 and TRBJ2-1; 12 nucleotides match TRBD2. V lost 2 bases and J lost 7; bases outside the gene matches: 7. The CDR3 spans 16 residues. Germline V gene data show CDR1 as SGHRS and CDR2 as YFSETQ. CDR3 in amino acids: CASSLMTSGSLNEQFF. Written as DNA, the CDR3 is TGCGCCAGCAGCTTAATGACTAGCGGGAGTTTAAATGAGCAGTTCTTC.

The chain has TRBV9 and TRBJ2-5; TRBD2 aligns across 7 bases. This CDR3 is 16 amino acids long. Losses at the gene ends were 4 bases for V and 5 bases for J; bases not matched to a gene: 14. Germline CDR1 SGDLS, CDR2 YYNGEE. DNA for the CDR3: TGTGCCAGCAGCACCTCCTCGCGGGAGAGCGGGGAGACCCAGTACTTC. Translating gives CASSTSSRESGETQYF.

The gene calls are TRBV30 and TRBJ1-3; 8 nucleotides align to TRBD1. The ends lost 4 bases at V and 2 bases at J; junction bases unmatched: 7. This CDR3 is built from 15 residues. Germline V lookup: CDR1 GTSNPN, CDR2 SVGIG (reference sequence). Here the CDR3 reads CAWTKQGGTGNTIYF. CDR3 sequence (DNA): TGTGCCTGGACCAAACAGGGGGGGACTGGAAACACCATATATTTT. Using reference TRBV30 and TRBJ1-3 for the parts outside the CDR3, the full variable domain is SQTIHQWPATLVQPVGSPLSLECTVEGTSNPNLYWYRQAAGRGLQLLFYSVGIGQISSEVPQNLSASRPQDRQFILSSKKLLLSDSGFYLCAWTKQGGTGNTIYFGEGSWLTVV.

V and J are TRBV27 and TRBJ1-1, with 7 bases that match TRBD1. The CDR3 has 15 residues. The germline gives CDR1 MNHEY, CDR2 SMNVEV (reference sequence). V dropped 9 bases and J dropped 3; count of bases not matched to a gene: 13. DNA of the CDR3: TGTGCCAGTCGGGACAGAAAGAGCGATGACACTGAAGCTTTCTTT. Translating it yields CASRDRKSDDTEAFF.

The gene calls are TRBV5-6 and TRBJ1-1; 8 nucleotides align to TRBD1. Looked up from germline, CDR1 is SGHDT and CDR2 is YYEEEE. V gave up 4 bases and J gave up 4 bases; unmatched junction bases: 3. The CDR3 runs to 13 residues. The CDR3 DNA reads TGTGCCAGCAGCGGCAGGGGGCGCACTGAAGCTTTCTTT. Residues: CASSGRGRTEAFF. Variable domain in full (rest from reference TRBV5-6 and TRBJ1-1): DAGVTQSPTHLIKTRGQQVTLRCSPKSGHDTVSWYQQALGQGPQFIFQYYEEEERQRGNFPDRFSGHQFPNYSSELNVNALLLGDSALYLCASSGRGRTEAFFGQGTRLTVV.

The V gene is TRBV27, the J gene TRBJ2-1; perhaps TRBD1 as D (6 bases). Germline V CDR1 and CDR2: MNHEY, SMNVEV (reference sequence). The CDR3 sequence is 15 residues long. With 6 bases removed from V and 4 bases from J, the gap between germline ends came to 16 bases. DNA for the CDR3: TGTGCCAGCAGCCCGGACAGTGTTTCTTACAATGAGCAGTTCTTC. Translation gives CASSPDSVSYNEQFF.